A selection of T cell receptor beta chains follows, all from one sample in a study of cytomegalovirus exposure and HLA in healthy donors. Assay: immunoSEQ multiplex PCR; the TCRdb copy retains only in-frame clones and omits some. This sample carries fewer than 130,000 clones, with approximately 0.6% going to the ten biggest clones. Sequencing input: PBMCs. All receptors derive from a man in his forties or fifties in good health and CMV-seronegative. Each CDR3 is given with its conserved first and last residue. A D gene is named only where the DNA matches it firmly.

d_call j_call v_call cdr3_aa cdr3_nt
TRBD1 TRBJ2-1 TRBV29-1 CSALSGDSEQFF TGCAGCGCCCTTTCCGGGGACAGTGAGCAGTTCTTC
NA TRBJ2-2 TRBV15 CATSRPSTNTGELFF TGTGCCACCAGCAGACCATCAACGAACACCGGGGAGCTGTTTTTT
NA TRBJ1-5 TRBV6-5 CASSYSSRVSPQHF TGTGCCAGCAGTTACTCGTCTCGGGTTTCGCCCCAGCATTTT
TRBD1 TRBJ1-2 TRBV7-2 CASSRGQGGGNGYTF TGTGCCAGCAGCCGCGGACAGGGAGGTGGGAATGGCTACACCTTC
TRBD1 TRBJ2-7 TRBV11-3 CASSDRGRAYEQYF TGTGCCAGCAGCGACAGGGGAAGGGCCTACGAGCAGTACTTC
TRBD1 TRBJ1-5 TRBV5-5 CASSWGQGDSGPQHF TGTGCCAGCAGCTGGGGGCAGGGGGATTCCGGGCCCCAGCATTTT
NA TRBJ2-2 TRBV9 CASSPMSVNTGELFF TGTGCCAGCAGCCCGATGTCGGTGAACACCGGGGAGCTGTTTTTT
TRBD2 TRBJ2-7 TRBV4-2 CASSQLLAGGYEQYF TGTGCCAGCAGCCAACTTCTAGCGGGAGGGTACGAGCAGTACTTC
TRBD1 TRBJ2-1 TRBV5-1 CASSSRTGGSYNEQFF TGCGCCAGCAGCTCCCGGACAGGGGGCTCCTACAATGAGCAGTTCTTC
TRBD2 TRBJ2-7 TRBV19 CASSIGGGSSYEQYF TGTGCCAGTAGTATAGGTGGCGGGAGCTCCTACGAGCAGTACTTC
TRBD1 TRBJ1-1 TRBV28 CASSLTGTETEAFF TGTGCCAGCAGTCTGACCGGGACAGAAACTGAAGCTTTCTTT
NA TRBJ1-5 TRBV5-5 CASSHTGDRQPQHF TGTGCCAGCAGCCATACAGGTGACCGTCAGCCCCAGCATTTT
TRBD1 TRBJ2-3 TRBV6-5 CASSPDRGIDTQYF TGTGCCAGCAGTCCGGACAGGGGAATAGATACGCAGTATTTT
TRBD1 TRBJ1-1 TRBV15 CATWAGGKNTEAFF TGTGCCACCTGGGCAGGGGGAAAGAACACTGAAGCTTTCTTT
TRBD2 TRBJ2-3 TRBV27 CASSTRAGGPSSTDTQYF TGTGCCAGCAGTACCCGAGCGGGGGGTCCCTCTAGCACAGATACGCAGTATTTT
TRBD2 TRBJ2-1 TRBV7-3 CASSSQTSGKQFF TGTGCCAGCAGCTCCCAAACTAGCGGGAAACAGTTCTTC
NA TRBJ1-1 TRBV9 CASGGAGYRNTEAFF TGTGCCAGCGGAGGGGCTGGGTATCGTAACACTGAAGCTTTCTTT
NA TRBJ1-5 TRBV18 CASSPDQAQPQHF TGTGCCAGCTCACCAGATCAGGCCCAGCCCCAGCATTTT
NA TRBJ1-1 TRBV27 CASSATGAPNTEAFF TGTGCCAGCAGTGCGACAGGAGCTCCGAACACTGAAGCTTTCTTT
NA TRBJ2-7 TRBV5-6 CASSWSYEQYF TGTGCCAGCAGCTGGAGCTACGAGCAGTACTTC